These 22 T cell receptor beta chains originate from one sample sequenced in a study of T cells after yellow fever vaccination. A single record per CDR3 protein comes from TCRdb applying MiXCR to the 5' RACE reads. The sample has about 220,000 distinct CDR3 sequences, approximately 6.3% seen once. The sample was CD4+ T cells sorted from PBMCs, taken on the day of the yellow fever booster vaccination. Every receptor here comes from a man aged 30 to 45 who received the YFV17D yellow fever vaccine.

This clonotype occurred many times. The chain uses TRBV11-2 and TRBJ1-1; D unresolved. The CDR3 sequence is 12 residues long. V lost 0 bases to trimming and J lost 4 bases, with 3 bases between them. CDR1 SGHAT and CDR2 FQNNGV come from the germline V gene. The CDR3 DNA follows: TGTGCCAGCAGCTTAGAATTCACTGAAGCTTTCTTT. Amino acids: CASSLEFTEAFF. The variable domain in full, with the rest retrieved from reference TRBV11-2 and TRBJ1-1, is EAGVAQSPRYKIIEKRQSVAFWCNPISGHATLYWYQQILGQGPKLLIQFQNNGVVDDSQLPKDRFSAERLKGVDSTLKIQPAKLEDSAVYLCASSLEFTEAFFGQGTRLTVV.

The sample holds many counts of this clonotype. For the CDR3, the DNA is TGTGCCAGCAGCAGATCAGGGGAAGCCTGGGCTTTCTTT. This translates into CASSRSGEAWAFF. V usage is TRBV6-1 and J usage is TRBJ1-1, with D possibly being TRBD1 (6 bases). Germline-derived CDR1 and CDR2 are MNHNS and SASEGT. This CDR3 has 13 amino acids. Trimming shortened V by 6 bases and J by 11 bases, and 19 bases separated the two germline ends.

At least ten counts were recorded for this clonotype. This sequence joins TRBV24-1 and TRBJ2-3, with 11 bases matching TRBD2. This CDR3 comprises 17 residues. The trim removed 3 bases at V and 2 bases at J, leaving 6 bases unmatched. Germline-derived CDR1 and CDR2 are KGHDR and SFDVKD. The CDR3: CATSDAPSGGITDTQYF. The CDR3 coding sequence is TGTGCCACCAGTGATGCACCTAGCGGGGGGATCACAGATACGCAGTATTTT.

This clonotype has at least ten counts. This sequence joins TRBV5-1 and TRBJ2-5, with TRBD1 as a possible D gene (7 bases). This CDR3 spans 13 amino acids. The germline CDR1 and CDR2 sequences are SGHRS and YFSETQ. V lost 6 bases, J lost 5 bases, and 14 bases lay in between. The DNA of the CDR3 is TGCGCCAGCATGAAACAGGGGAGGGAGACCCAGTACTTC. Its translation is CASMKQGRETQYF.

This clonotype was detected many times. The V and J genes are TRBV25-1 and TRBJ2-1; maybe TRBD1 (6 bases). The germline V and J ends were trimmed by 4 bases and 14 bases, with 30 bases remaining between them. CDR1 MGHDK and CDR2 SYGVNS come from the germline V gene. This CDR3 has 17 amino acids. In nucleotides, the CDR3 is TGTGCCAGCAGTGCCTCATCGATGGGGGCTGGTAGTTTGGAGGAGTTCTTC. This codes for CASSASSMGAGSLEEFF.

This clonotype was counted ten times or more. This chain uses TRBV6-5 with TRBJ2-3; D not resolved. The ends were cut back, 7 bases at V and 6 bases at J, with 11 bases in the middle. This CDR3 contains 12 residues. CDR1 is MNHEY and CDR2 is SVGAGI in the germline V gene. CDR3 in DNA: TGTGCCAGCACCGGAGCATCGGATACGCAGTATTTT. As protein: CASTGASDTQYF.

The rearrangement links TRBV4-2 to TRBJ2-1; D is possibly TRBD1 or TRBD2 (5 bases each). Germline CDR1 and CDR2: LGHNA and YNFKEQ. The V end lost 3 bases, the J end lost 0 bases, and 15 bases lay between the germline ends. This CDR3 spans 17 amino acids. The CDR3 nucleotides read TGTGCCAGCAGCCAGGCCTCCGGGACGAGCTCCTACAATGAGCAGTTCTTC. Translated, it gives CASSQASGTSSYNEQFF.

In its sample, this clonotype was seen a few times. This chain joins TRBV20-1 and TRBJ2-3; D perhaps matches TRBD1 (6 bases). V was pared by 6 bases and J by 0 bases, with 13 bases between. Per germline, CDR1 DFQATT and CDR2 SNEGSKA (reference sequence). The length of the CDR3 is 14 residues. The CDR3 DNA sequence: TGCAGTGCAAAAACGGGACACAGCACAGATACGCAGTATTTT. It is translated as CSAKTGHSTDTQYF.

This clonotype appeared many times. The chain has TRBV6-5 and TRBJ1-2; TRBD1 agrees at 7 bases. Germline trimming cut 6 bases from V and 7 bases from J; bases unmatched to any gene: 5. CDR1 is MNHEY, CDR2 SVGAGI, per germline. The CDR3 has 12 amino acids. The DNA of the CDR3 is TGTGCCAGCAGCCCCGACAGGGTTGGCTACACCTTC. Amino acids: CASSPDRVGYTF.

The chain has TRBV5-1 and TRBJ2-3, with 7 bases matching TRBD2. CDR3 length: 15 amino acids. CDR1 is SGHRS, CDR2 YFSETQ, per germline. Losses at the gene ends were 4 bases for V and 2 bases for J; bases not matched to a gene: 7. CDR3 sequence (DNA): TGCGCCAGCAGCGGCGGGAGCGCCCCCACAGATACGCAGTATTTT. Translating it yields CASSGGSAPTDTQYF.

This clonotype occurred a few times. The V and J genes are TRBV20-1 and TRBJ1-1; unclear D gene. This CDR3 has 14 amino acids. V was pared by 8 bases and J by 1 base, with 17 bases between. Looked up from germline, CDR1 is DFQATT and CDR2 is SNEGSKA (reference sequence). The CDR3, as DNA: TGCAGTACTTACCGGGAGACCCCGAACACTGAAGCTTTCTTT. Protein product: CSTYRETPNTEAFF.

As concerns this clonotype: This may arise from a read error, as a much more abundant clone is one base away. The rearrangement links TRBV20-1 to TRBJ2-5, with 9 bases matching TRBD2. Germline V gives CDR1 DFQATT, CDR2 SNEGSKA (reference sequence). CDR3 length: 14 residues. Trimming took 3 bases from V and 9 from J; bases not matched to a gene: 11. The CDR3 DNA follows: TGCAGTGCTAGCTCCGGGACTAGCCGGACGCCCCAGTACTTC. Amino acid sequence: CSASSGTSRTPQYF.

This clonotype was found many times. CDR3: CASSRFGGNEQFF. The CDR3 nucleotides are TGTGCCAGCAGCCGCTTTGGCGGGAATGAGCAGTTCTTC. The V gene is TRBV9, the J gene TRBJ2-1, with D maybe TRBD2 (5 bases). Germline CDR1 SGDLS, CDR2 YYNGEE. The germline V and J ends were trimmed by 4 bases and 7 bases, with 12 bases remaining between them. This CDR3 has 13 residues.

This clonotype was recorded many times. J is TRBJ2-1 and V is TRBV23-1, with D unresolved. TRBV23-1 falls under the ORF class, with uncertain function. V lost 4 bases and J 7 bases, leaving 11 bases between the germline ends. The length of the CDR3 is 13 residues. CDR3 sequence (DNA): TGCGCCAGCAGTCTTGATAGTCGTAATGAGCAGTTCTTC. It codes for CASSLDSRNEQFF.

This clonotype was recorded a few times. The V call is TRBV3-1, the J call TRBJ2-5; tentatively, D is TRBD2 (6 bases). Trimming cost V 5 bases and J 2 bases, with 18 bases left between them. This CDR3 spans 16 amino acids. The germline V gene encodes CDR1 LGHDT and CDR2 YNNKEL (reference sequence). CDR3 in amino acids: CASSSQEGRQQETQYF. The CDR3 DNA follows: TGTGCCAGCAGCTCCCAGGAGGGGCGGCAACAAGAGACCCAGTACTTC.

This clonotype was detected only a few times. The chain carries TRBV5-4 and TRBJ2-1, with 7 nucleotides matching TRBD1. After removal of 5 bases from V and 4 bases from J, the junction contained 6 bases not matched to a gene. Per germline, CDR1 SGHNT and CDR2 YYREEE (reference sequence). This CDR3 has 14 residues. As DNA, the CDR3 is TGTGCCAGCAGTGAACAGGGGTTGTACAATGAGCAGTTCTTC. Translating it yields CASSEQGLYNEQFF.

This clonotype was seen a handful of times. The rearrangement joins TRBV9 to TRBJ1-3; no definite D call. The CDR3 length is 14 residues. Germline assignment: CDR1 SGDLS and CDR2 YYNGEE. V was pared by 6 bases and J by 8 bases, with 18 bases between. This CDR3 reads CASTLGYILDTIYF. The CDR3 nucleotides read TGTGCCAGCACCTTGGGGTACATTTTGGACACCATATATTTT.

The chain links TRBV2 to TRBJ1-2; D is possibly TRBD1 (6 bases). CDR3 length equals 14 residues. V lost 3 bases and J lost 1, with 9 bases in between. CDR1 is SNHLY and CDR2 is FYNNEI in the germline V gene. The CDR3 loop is CASSETGDNYGYTF. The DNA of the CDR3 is TGTGCCAGCAGTGAGACAGGAGATAACTATGGCTACACCTTC.

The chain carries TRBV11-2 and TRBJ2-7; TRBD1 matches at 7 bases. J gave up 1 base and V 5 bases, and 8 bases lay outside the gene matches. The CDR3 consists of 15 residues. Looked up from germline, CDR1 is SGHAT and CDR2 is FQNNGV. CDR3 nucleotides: TGTGCCAGCAGCAGAGACCACAGGGGTTCCTACGAGCAGTACTTC. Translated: CASSRDHRGSYEQYF.

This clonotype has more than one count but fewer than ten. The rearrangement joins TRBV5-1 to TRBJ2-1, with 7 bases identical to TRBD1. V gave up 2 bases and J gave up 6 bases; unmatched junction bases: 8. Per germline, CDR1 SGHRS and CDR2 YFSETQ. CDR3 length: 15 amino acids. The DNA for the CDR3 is TGCGCCAGCAGCTTACAGGGGTCGACAACCAATGAGCAGTTCTTC. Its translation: CASSLQGSTTNEQFF.

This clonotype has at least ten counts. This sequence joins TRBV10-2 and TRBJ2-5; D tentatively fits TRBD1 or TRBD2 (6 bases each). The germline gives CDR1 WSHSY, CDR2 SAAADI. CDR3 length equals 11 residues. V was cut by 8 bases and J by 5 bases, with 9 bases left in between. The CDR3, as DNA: TGCGCCAGCGGAGGGGGGGAGACCCAGTACTTC. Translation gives CASGGGETQYF.

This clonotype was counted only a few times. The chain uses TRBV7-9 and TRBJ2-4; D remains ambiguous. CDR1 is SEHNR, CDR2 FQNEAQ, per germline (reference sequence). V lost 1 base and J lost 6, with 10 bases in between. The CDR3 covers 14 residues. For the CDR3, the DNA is TGTGCCAGCAGCTTAGGATACAAGGGAAACATTCAGTACTTC. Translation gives CASSLGYKGNIQYF.